Listed below are T cell receptor beta chains from one sample, sequenced in a study of T cells after yellow fever vaccination. TCRdb passed the 5' RACE reads through MiXCR, listing each CDR3 protein once. The sample comprises some 99,000 distinct CDR3 sequences, around 5.8% of which are singletons, and over 40% rests with the top ten. The source was CD8+ T cells sorted from PBMCs, collected 10 days after the yellow fever booster vaccination. These receptors originate from a man younger than 35 who received the YFV17D yellow fever vaccine. CDR3s include the opening cysteine and the closing phenylalanine or tryptophan. A D gene is named only where the DNA matches it firmly. Size tells how often a clone was seen (once, few, many) or the class of an expanded clone, and some rows leave it out.

TRBJ1-1 few TRBV12-3/TRBV12-4 NA TGTGCCAGCAGTGCCCCGAACACTGAAGCTTTCTTT CASSAPNTEAFF
TRBJ2-3 NA TRBV6-6 NA TGTGCCAGCATCCCCCCTGGCGGGACCGATTACACAGATACGCAGTATTTT CASIPPGGTDYTDTQYF
TRBJ2-2 NA TRBV7-3 NA TGTGCCAGCAGCCCCGGGACATCTGTCCCGGACACCGGGGAGCTGTTTTTT CASSPGTSVPDTGELFF
TRBJ2-4 many TRBV5-5 TRBD1 TGTGCCAGCAGCACCCTTGGTATCGGACAGGGGATCTCCAAAAACATTCAGTACTTC CASSTLGIGQGISKNIQYF
TRBJ1-1 many TRBV2 NA TGTGCCAGCAGTTACCCCGACGCTTTCTTT CASSYPDAFF
TRBJ2-3 few TRBV6-4 NA TGTGCCAGCAGTGACTCTCCGGGGGAATTGACAGATACGCAGTATTTT CASSDSPGELTDTQYF
TRBJ2-6 NA TRBV10-3 NA TGTGCCATCGGGAAGAGGACTGCTGGGGCCAACGTCCTGACTTTC CAIGKRTAGANVLTF
TRBJ1-2 few TRBV7-2 TRBD1 TGTGCCAGCAGCTTCACCTGGGACAGGACTTATGGCTACACCTTC CASSFTWDRTYGYTF
TRBJ2-7 few TRBV12-3/TRBV12-4 TRBD1 TGTGCCAGCGGACAGGGGGATTCCTACGAGCAGTACTTC CASGQGDSYEQYF
TRBJ2-5 NA TRBV12-3/TRBV12-4 NA TGTGCCAGCAGTCCTATATCGCCGGGGGAGACCCAGTACTTC CASSPISPGETQYF
TRBJ2-2 many TRBV15 NA TGTGCCACCAGCAGAGAGGCCACCTTCACCGGGGAGCTGTTTTTT CATSREATFTGELFF
TRBJ1-2 NA TRBV20-1 NA TGCAGTGCTAGAGAAGCCAGGGGAGACTATGGCTACACCTTC CSAREARGDYGYTF
TRBJ1-5 few TRBV6-2/TRBV6-3 NA TGTGCCAGCAGTTACTTACGGGTTGGGAGCAATCAGCCCCAGCATTTT CASSYLRVGSNQPQHF
TRBJ2-3 NA TRBV7-3 TRBD2 TGTGCCAGCAGCCCATTGACTAGCGTAAGCACAGATACGCAGTATTTT CASSPLTSVSTDTQYF
TRBJ2-5 many TRBV5-1 TRBD2 TGCGCCAGCAGCTCGGGACTAGCGGTGACCCAGTACTTC CASSSGLAVTQYF
TRBJ2-7 many TRBV12-5 NA TGTGCTAGTGCCCCTCCCCGGGACATCGGGGAGCAGTACTTC CASAPPRDIGEQYF
TRBJ1-1 NA TRBV6-5 NA TGTGCCAGCAGTTACTCGAACCCCAGTGCTAGGGATGAAGCTTTCTTT CASSYSNPSARDEAFF
TRBJ2-1 NA TRBV3-1 TRBD2 TGTGCCAGCAGCGATCGGACTAGCGGGGGAAACAATGAGCAGTTCTTC CASSDRTSGGNNEQFF
TRBJ1-1 many TRBV11-2 NA TGTGCCAGCAGCTACTACGACACTGAAGCTTTCTTT CASSYYDTEAFF
TRBJ2-3 many TRBV11-2 NA TGTGCCAGCAGCCCCCAAGGCCTACAGCAGTATTTT CASSPQGLQQYF
TRBJ1-6 few TRBV28 TRBD1 TGTGCCAGCAGTTTGGGTCTAATTACGACAGGGGGTATTTCACCCCTCCACTTT CASSLGLITTGGISPLHF
TRBJ1-3 NA TRBV7-9 NA TGTGCCAGCAGCTTCGGGGGTGGGAACTCTGGAAACACCATATATTTT CASSFGGGNSGNTIYF
TRBJ1-1 NA TRBV7-9 NA TGTGCCAGCAGCGGGGGGGCAAACACTGAAGCTTTCTTT CASSGGANTEAFF
TRBJ2-1 many TRBV4-3 TRBD2 TGCGCCAGCAGCCAAGAGGTAGCGGGGGGTTACAATGAGCAGTTCTTC CASSQEVAGGYNEQFF
TRBJ2-1 few TRBV28 NA TGTGCCACCGCCGGGACAAACTCCTACAATGAGCAGTTCTTC CATAGTNSYNEQFF
TRBJ2-6 many TRBV5-6 NA TGTGCCAGCAGCTTGGTCGGCTCTGGGGCCAACGTCCTGACTTTC CASSLVGSGANVLTF
TRBJ2-1 NA TRBV11-2 NA TGTGCCAGCAGCTTCCTCTCCTACAATGAGCAGTTCTTC CASSFLSYNEQFF
TRBJ2-2 NA TRBV9 NA TGTGCCAGCAGCGTAGATGGAGGGACCGGGGAGCTGTTTTTT CASSVDGGTGELFF
TRBJ1-1 many TRBV7-9 NA TGTGCCAGCAGCGCCCGGGACCCCTGGGTTGAAGCTTTCTTT CASSARDPWVEAFF
TRBJ2-2 many TRBV4-3 NA TGCGCCAGCAGCCCTAGGGGTCGTTCCGGGGAGCTGTTTTTT CASSPRGRSGELFF
TRBJ1-5 NA TRBV7-8 NA TGTGCCAGCAGCTTAGGGGGGGCCGGTCAGCCCCAGCATTTT CASSLGGAGQPQHF
TRBJ2-1 few TRBV27 NA TGTGCCAGCAGGACGGCCACTTCCAGGCAGCAAAATTACAATGAGCAGTTCTTC CASRTATSRQQNYNEQFF
TRBJ2-5 few TRBV6-2/TRBV6-3 NA TGTGCCGCCACCGGGGCCGACGGGACCCAGTACTTC CAATGADGTQYF
TRBJ2-2 few TRBV20-1 TRBD2 TGCAGTGCTAGTACAGCGGGGGTGACGCTAAGCACCGGGGAGCTGTTTTTT CSASTAGVTLSTGELFF
TRBJ1-1 few TRBV10-2 NA TGCGCCAGCAGTGAATGGTTGAACACTGAAGCTTTCTTT CASSEWLNTEAFF
TRBJ2-5 few TRBV7-9 NA TGTGCCAGCAGCTTATTTGGGGGCGACCAAGAGACCCAGTACTTC CASSLFGGDQETQYF
TRBJ2-1 few TRBV7-9 TRBD1 TGTGCCAGCAGCCATACGGGACAGGGTTCCAATGAGCAGTTCTTC CASSHTGQGSNEQFF
TRBJ2-1 few TRBV20-1 NA TGCAGTGCTAGAGTCGGGACTGGTAATATCTACAATGAGCAGTTCTTC CSARVGTGNIYNEQFF
TRBJ2-3 many TRBV6-5 NA TGTGCCAGCACCCTCACGGAGGCGGGGACAGATACGCAGTATTTT CASTLTEAGTDTQYF
TRBJ2-1 many TRBV5-6 TRBD1 TGTGCCAGCAGCACCGGGACAGGTTCCTACAATGAGCAGTTCTTC CASSTGTGSYNEQFF
TRBJ1-1 many TRBV12-3/TRBV12-4 NA TGTGCCAGCAGTCTCAATACAGGGCCCCTAGGTGGTGAAGCTTTCTTT CASSLNTGPLGGEAFF
TRBJ2-1 many TRBV7-9 TRBD2 TGTGCCAGCAGCTTAGTACGCGGGGGGACCTACAATGAGCAGTTCTTC CASSLVRGGTYNEQFF